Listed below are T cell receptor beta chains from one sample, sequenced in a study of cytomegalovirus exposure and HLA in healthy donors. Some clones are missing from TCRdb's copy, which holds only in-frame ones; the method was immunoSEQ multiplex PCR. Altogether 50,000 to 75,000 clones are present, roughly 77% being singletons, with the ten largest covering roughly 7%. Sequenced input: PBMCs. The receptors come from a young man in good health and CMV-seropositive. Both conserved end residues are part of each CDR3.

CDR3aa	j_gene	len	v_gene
CASSGQWGGGTNEKLFF	TRBJ1-4	17	TRBV9
CASSYRGWDEQFF	TRBJ2-1	13	TRBV19
CASSEPGGQPQHF	TRBJ1-5	13	TRBV6-1
CASSPGQETSPLHF	TRBJ1-6	14	TRBV19
CASSDSGGAGDTQYF	TRBJ2-3	15	TRBV6-4
CASSPRDRGIGEQYF	TRBJ2-7	15	TRBV27
CASSLVGQGNHEQYF	TRBJ2-7	15	TRBV7-2
CASSYSRGNYGYTF	TRBJ1-2	14	TRBV6-5
CATSRGADEQFF	TRBJ2-1	12	TRBV15
CASSLSYRVGYSPLHF	TRBJ1-6	16	TRBV27
CASSKTVGGNTIYF	TRBJ1-3	14	TRBV6-5
CASSQTGSTGRGYTF	TRBJ1-2	15	TRBV4-2
CAGMGWGLGEKLFF	TRBJ1-4	14	TRBV30
CASSLTLRGSTDTQYF	TRBJ2-3	16	TRBV5-1
CASSYGGSNSPLHF	TRBJ1-6	14	TRBV6-6
CASSQEGNRAKQPQHF	TRBJ1-5	16	TRBV4-1
CASSPGLAGIEQFF	TRBJ2-1	14	TRBV28
CASSLQGQGGEKLFF	TRBJ1-4	15	TRBV6-5
CASSLLQSTEAFF	TRBJ1-1	13	TRBV28
CASSPRAQGAQGELFF	TRBJ2-2	16	TRBV7-3
CASSQGGQGRPLSYEQYF	TRBJ2-7	18	TRBV4-3
CAISEATSVAADTQYF	TRBJ2-3	16	TRBV10-3
CASSPFSREQYF	TRBJ2-7	12	TRBV18
CASWGGGVAEAFF	TRBJ1-1	13	TRBV28
CASSPEGGVLGTDYGYTF	TRBJ1-2	18	TRBV7-9
CASSQESLTFDEQYF	TRBJ2-7	15	TRBV4-2
CASSAKSEEQYF	TRBJ2-7	12	TRBV9
CASSQDWGGGTDTQYF	TRBJ2-3	16	TRBV4-1
CASSSAGQGSYGYTF	TRBJ1-2	15	TRBV28
CASSYAARSEKLFF	TRBJ1-4	14	TRBV6-6
CASSLAGAAEAFF	TRBJ1-1	13	TRBV7-9
CASSHRGEPYEQYF	TRBJ2-7	14	TRBV14
CASSLAVDTQYF	TRBJ2-3	12	TRBV5-4
CASSMRSTGKQETQYF	TRBJ2-5	16	TRBV19
CASSQEAGRNTEAFF	TRBJ1-1	15	TRBV4-1
CASSMRQGLGSYGYTF	TRBJ1-2	16	TRBV19
CASSFRNSPLHF	TRBJ1-6	12	TRBV7-2